This T cell receptor beta chain emerged from a study of identical twins. Study observations and caveats: Twin sharing of out-of-frame TCR alpha was underestimated by models in monozygotic pairs.

CDR3 length: 12 residues. Trimming stripped 6 bases from V and 4 bases from J, with 10 bases between. This clonotype has at least ten counts. What it recognizes is unknown. Carrying unique molecular identifiers, the cDNA also gained a universal primer site through template switching. TCRdb used MiXCR to reprocess the 5' RACE reads, holding one entry per CDR3 protein. This table has approximately 690,000 distinct CDR3 sequences, around 5.7% appearing once. The J gene is TRBJ2-7, the V gene TRBV12-3 or TRBV12-4; D call uncertain. This TCR was sampled from a man aged 18 to 30 in good health. Material: naive T cells sorted from blood. The CDR3 sequence: CASSPSKYEQYF. CDR3 DNA: TGTGCCAGCAGCCCCAGTAAATACGAGCAGTACTTC.